The 29 T cell receptor beta chains listed next were all sequenced from one sample in a study of technical replicates of blood from a few donors. Only in-frame clones appear in the TCRdb table, and some are missing; sequencing was by immunoSEQ multiplex PCR. Found here are around 83,000 clones, more than 90% of them singletons; the top ten hold over 0.35%. The sample consisted of T cells isolated from PBMCs. The receptor set was obtained from a human donor in good health. Some clones in this sample may be carry-over from other donors' samples.

The rearrangement links TRBV28 to TRBJ1-5; D unresolved. Germline CDR1 and CDR2: MDHEN and SYDVKM. The CDR3 spans 12 residues. Deletions cut 2 bases from V and 6 bases from J, with 5 bases between. Here the CDR3 DNA reads TGTGCCAGCAGTTTACTAGGTCAGCCCCAGCATTTT. Its protein is CASSLLGQPQHF. Variable domain in full (rest from reference TRBV28 and TRBJ1-5): DVKVTQSSRYLVKRTGEKVFLECVQDMDHENMFWYRQDPGLGLRLIYFSYDVKMKEKGDIPEGYSVSREKKERFSLILESASTNQTSMYLCASSLLGQPQHFGDGTRLSIL.

The chain couples TRBV21-1 to TRBJ2-5; TRBD1, the D gene given by the table, was not confirmed from the DNA. TRBV21-1 is a known pseudogene. The CDR3 has 17 amino acids. CDR3 sequence: CASSKALGGHPPETQYF. The DNA of the CDR3 is TGTGCCAGCAGCAAAGCGCTAGGGGGACACCCACCCGAGACCCAGTACTTC.

V usage is TRBV25-1 and J usage is TRBJ2-7; TRBD1 agrees at 7 bases. The CDR3 is 14 residues long. Germline V gene data show CDR1 as MGHDK and CDR2 as SYGVNS. The J segment lost 1 base and the V segment lost 4 bases, leaving 4 bases of the junction unmatched. The CDR3 coding sequence is TGTGCCAGCAGTGTTACAGGGGAGTCCTACGAGCAGTACTTC. It codes for CASSVTGESYEQYF.

The chain carries TRBV9 and TRBJ2-1; the D gene is possibly TRBD2 (7 bases). This CDR3 is built from 16 residues. Trimming took 3 bases from V and 0 from J, leaving 13 bases between them. Germline V CDR1 and CDR2: SGDLS, YYNGEE. DNA of the CDR3: TGTGCCAGCAGCGGGGGGGCGGGAGCCTCCTACAATGAGCAGTTCTTC. Encoded protein: CASSGGAGASYNEQFF.

The chain combines TRBV6-5 with TRBJ2-2, with unresolved D. The CDR3 runs 14 residues. V was trimmed by 2 bases and J by 2 bases, leaving 6 bases between them. The germline gives CDR1 MNHEY, CDR2 SVGAGI. CDR3 loop: CASSYPTNTGELFF. The CDR3 region has the DNA TGTGCCAGCAGTTACCCAACAAACACCGGGGAGCTGTTTTTT.

The V gene is TRBV29-1, the J gene TRBJ2-7, with 13 bases aligning to TRBD2. V was pared by 6 bases and J by 4 bases, with 6 bases of the junction left unmatched. CDR3 length: 14 residues. In germline, CDR1 is SQVTM, CDR2 ANQGSEA. The CDR3 nucleotides read TGCAGCGTAGAGGGACTAGCGGGAAAGTACGAGCAGTACTTC. It specifies CSVEGLAGKYEQYF.

This sequence joins TRBV7-2 and TRBJ2-1; 7 bases match TRBD1. With 3 bases clipped from V and 4 bases from J, the junction kept 3 bases outside the gene matches. The CDR3 runs 14 residues. Germline lookup yields CDR1 SGHTA and CDR2 FQGNSA. The CDR3 DNA sequence: TGTGCCAGCAGCTTCCGGGACAGATACAATGAGCAGTTCTTC. Its translation is CASSFRDRYNEQFF.

CDR3 residues: CAWRVGTPDEAFF. In DNA form, the CDR3 reads TGTGCCTGGAGAGTCGGGACACCAGATGAAGCTTTCTTT. The chain uses TRBV30 and TRBJ1-1; D is possibly TRBD1 (6 bases). The V gene lost 3 bases and the J gene lost 7 bases, with 15 bases spanning the gap. CDR1 GTSNPN and CDR2 SVGIG come from the germline V gene (reference sequence). The CDR3 has 13 residues.

The V gene is TRBV5-4, the J gene TRBJ1-1; D remains unclear. This CDR3 contains 12 residues. Looked up from germline, CDR1 is SGHNT and CDR2 is YYREEE (reference sequence). Trimming cost V 3 bases and J 1 base, with 4 bases left between them. The chain's CDR3 is CASSSRNTEAFF. The CDR3 region has the DNA TGTGCCAGCAGCTCCCGGAACACTGAAGCTTTCTTT. Combining the CDR3 with reference TRBV5-4 and TRBJ1-1 gives the whole variable domain ETGVTQSPTHLIKTRGQQVTLRCSSQSGHNTVSWYQQALGQGPQFIFQYYREEENGRGNFPPRFSGLQFPNYSSELNVNALELDDSALYLCASSSRNTEAFFGQGTRLTVV.

V gene TRBV7-2 combines with J gene TRBJ2-2; D remains unclear. V lost 1 base, J lost 0 bases, and 3 bases lay in between. This CDR3 is built from 14 residues. Germline CDR1 reads SGHTA; CDR2 reads FQGNSA. The CDR3 DNA sequence: TGTGCCAGCAGCTTAGGAGCGAACACCGGGGAGCTGTTTTTT. Encoded protein: CASSLGANTGELFF.

Note on this clone: The junction departs from germline at one end; a sequencing error may be responsible. The chain is built from TRBV6-4 and TRBJ1-5, with D maybe TRBD1 (6 bases). Germline CDR1 reads MRHNA; CDR2 reads SNTAGT. The CDR3 covers 13 residues. The CDR3 loop reads CARRGLPNQPQHF. In DNA, the CDR3 is TGTGCCCGCAGGGGCCTACCCAATCAGCCCCAGCATTTT.

The chain recombines TRBV11-3 with TRBJ2-7; 8 nucleotides match TRBD2. Germline V gene lookup returns CDR1 SGHNT and CDR2 YENEEA. The CDR3 totals 15 residues. The junction had 5 bases not matched to a gene; V was cut back by 3 bases and J by 1 base. The CDR3 is CASSFSREGSYEQYF. Written as DNA, the CDR3 is TGTGCCAGCAGCTTTAGCCGGGAGGGTTCCTACGAGCAGTACTTC.

CDR3 in DNA: TGCGCCAGCAGCTCCCTAACTAGTACAGATACGCAGTATTTT. It translates to CASSSLTSTDTQYF. The chain employs TRBV5-1 and TRBJ2-3, with D tentatively TRBD2 (5 bases). This CDR3 spans 14 amino acids. V was shortened by 3 bases and J by 3 bases, with 11 bases between the two germline ends. The germline V gene encodes CDR1 SGHRS and CDR2 YFSETQ.

This clone has a single count. The genes are TRBV9 and TRBJ1-6; the match to TRBD1 covers 9 bases. Trimming cost V 1 base and J 8 bases; bases outside gene matches: 13. Germline CDR1 is SGDLS and CDR2 is YYNGEE. This CDR3 region has 18 residues. The CDR3 sequence: CASSVSLSPGQGDSPLHF. The CDR3 DNA follows: TGTGCCAGCAGCGTATCCTTGAGTCCGGGACAGGGTGATTCACCCCTCCACTTT.

V is TRBV6-1 and J is TRBJ2-5, with D perhaps matching TRBD2 (6 bases). Trimming took 5 bases from V and 0 from J, leaving 10 bases between them. Germline V gene sequence: CDR1 MNHNS, CDR2 SASEGT. The CDR3 has 14 amino acids. The CDR3 DNA reads TGTGCCAGCAGTATGAGCGGGTACCAAGAGACCCAGTACTTC. The encoded protein is CASSMSGYQETQYF.

The chain links TRBV14 to TRBJ1-3, with D uncertain. The CDR3 length is 13 residues. The ends were cut back, 8 bases at V and 0 bases at J, with 8 bases in the middle. The germline V gene has CDR1 SGHDN and CDR2 FVKESK. Here the CDR3 DNA reads TGTGCCAGCCTGGTCGGCTCTGGAAACACCATATATTTT. Protein sequence: CASLVGSGNTIYF.

Here the CDR3 DNA reads TGTGCCAGCAGCTCCGTATCGGGAGTCACAGATACGCAGTATTTT. Protein: CASSSVSGVTDTQYF. The V call is TRBV7-9, the J call TRBJ2-3, with D maybe TRBD2 (6 bases). From germline, CDR1 is SEHNR and CDR2 FQNEAQ (reference sequence). The CDR3 runs to 15 residues. Trimming removed 4 bases at V and 2 bases at J, with 13 bases between.

The chain has TRBV5-6 and TRBJ2-7, with 7 bases identical to TRBD1. Germline V gene sequence: CDR1 SGHDT, CDR2 YYEEEE. With 0 bases clipped from V and 5 bases from J, the junction kept 8 bases outside the gene matches. The CDR3 extends over 15 amino acids. DNA for the CDR3: TGTGCCAGCAGCTTGGGGGCACAGGGGATGAACGAGCAGTACTTC. This sequence encodes CASSLGAQGMNEQYF. Using reference TRBV5-6 and TRBJ2-7 for the parts outside the CDR3, the full variable domain is DAGVTQSPTHLIKTRGQQVTLRCSPKSGHDTVSWYQQALGQGPQFIFQYYEEEERQRGNFPDRFSGHQFPNYSSELNVNALLLGDSALYLCASSLGAQGMNEQYFGPGTRLTVT.

The rearrangement joins TRBV11-2 to TRBJ2-7, with D possibly being TRBD2 (6 bases). CDR3 length: 11 amino acids. Trimming shortened V by 6 bases and J by 9 bases, and 12 bases separated the two germline ends. Per germline, CDR1 SGHAT and CDR2 FQNNGV. As DNA, the CDR3 is TGTGCCAGCAGTTTGGGAGGTTGGCAGTACTTC. The encoded protein is CASSLGGWQYF. The full variable domain, its missing parts supplied by reference TRBV11-2 and TRBJ2-7, is EAGVAQSPRYKIIEKRQSVAFWCNPISGHATLYWYQQILGQGPKLLIQFQNNGVVDDSQLPKDRFSAERLKGVDSTLKIQPAKLEDSAVYLCASSLGGWQYFGPGTRLTVT.

V and J are TRBV11-2 and TRBJ2-1; D is ambiguous. Germline lookup yields CDR1 SGHAT and CDR2 FQNNGV. V was shortened by 0 bases and J by 6 bases, with 12 bases between the two germline ends. This CDR3 region has 15 residues. CDR3 DNA: TGTGCCAGCAGCTTAGACTCCCGAGAGGTCAATGAGCAGTTCTTC. Protein product: CASSLDSREVNEQFF.

The chain combines TRBV4-1 with TRBJ1-2; the D gene is possibly TRBD1 (6 bases). There are 16 residues in the CDR3. CDR1 is MGHRA, CDR2 YSYEKL, per germline. V dropped 1 base and J dropped 3 bases, with 15 bases sitting between them. The CDR3 bases are TGCGCCAGCAGCCAAGGAACAGGGCCACGCTACTATGGCTACACCTTC. It encodes CASSQGTGPRYYGYTF.

This clone is deemed medium-sized. The genes are TRBV6-5 and TRBJ2-7; TRBD1 might be the D (6 bases). Germline values: CDR1 MNHEY, CDR2 SVGAGI. V lost 6 bases and J 2 bases, leaving 11 bases between the germline ends. The CDR3 extends over 13 amino acids. The CDR3 DNA reads as TGTGCCAGCAGAGGGGGTAACACCTACGAGCAGTACTTC. Its protein is CASRGGNTYEQYF.

The chain links TRBV21-1 to TRBJ1-2; the table calls TRBD1, which could not be checked here. TRBV21-1 is flagged as a pseudogene. CDR3 size: 12 residues. CDR3 loop: CASSGTDLGYTF. Here the CDR3 DNA reads TGTGCCAGCAGTGGGACAGATCTTGGCTACACCTTC.

The gene calls are TRBV4-1 and TRBJ1-2; 7 bases match TRBD1. The length of the CDR3 is 15 residues. Looked up from germline, CDR1 is MGHRA and CDR2 is YSYEKL. The ends lost 5 bases at V and 5 bases at J; junction bases unmatched: 11. CDR3 sequence reads: CASSENRGPQYGYTF. The CDR3 DNA is TGCGCCAGCAGCGAAAACAGGGGTCCCCAATATGGCTACACCTTC.

J is TRBJ2-5 and V is TRBV11-2; the match to TRBD2 covers 8 bases. V shed 3 bases and J 9 bases; nucleotides not matched to a gene: 12. Germline V gives CDR1 SGHAT, CDR2 FQNNGV. The CDR3 loop spans 15 amino acids. DNA of the CDR3: TGTGCCAGCAGCTTGGTAGCGGGATCTTGGGGGTCCCAGTACTTC. This gives the protein CASSLVAGSWGSQYF. Drawing the rest from reference TRBV11-2 and TRBJ2-5, the complete variable domain is EAGVAQSPRYKIIEKRQSVAFWCNPISGHATLYWYQQILGQGPKLLIQFQNNGVVDDSQLPKDRFSAERLKGVDSTLKIQPAKLEDSAVYLCASSLVAGSWGSQYFGPGTRLLVL.

This clone is a singleton in its sample. The chain has TRBV25-1 and TRBJ1-2; D possibly corresponds to TRBD1 (5 bases). CDR1 is MGHDK, CDR2 SYGVNS, per germline. CDR3 length: 16 amino acids. Trimming shortened V by 4 bases and J by 4 bases, and 19 bases separated the two germline ends. CDR3 DNA sequence: TGTGCCAGCAGTGGGGGCAGGACACTTACACGCTATGGCTACACCTTC. This codes for CASSGGRTLTRYGYTF.

This clone was seen a few times. The chain combines TRBV30 with TRBJ1-5; TRBD1 agrees at 9 bases. The CDR3 runs to 14 residues. Germline V lookup: CDR1 GTSNPN, CDR2 SVGIG (reference sequence). Losses at the gene ends were 3 bases for V and 4 bases for J; bases not matched to a gene: 4. CDR3 nucleotides: TGTGCCTGGAGCTCAGGACAGGGGAATCAGCCCCAGCATTTT. Translated: CAWSSGQGNQPQHF.

The chain links TRBV5-1 to TRBJ2-7, with 14 nucleotides matching TRBD2. Germline V gives CDR1 SGHRS, CDR2 YFSETQ. After removal of 2 bases from V and 6 bases from J, the junction contained 7 bases not matched to a gene. The CDR3 runs 16 residues. CDR3: CASSFAGTSGRAEQYF. The DNA for the CDR3 is TGCGCCAGCAGCTTTGCCGGGACTAGCGGGAGAGCCGAGCAGTACTTC.

Turning to this clone: The sample has other DNA sequences that encode this CDR3 too. CDR3 amino acids: CASTPRGYGYTF. The CDR3 DNA reads TGTGCCAGTACCCCAAGGGGCTATGGCTACACCTTC. The V and J genes are TRBV5-8 and TRBJ1-2; a possible D gene is TRBD1 (5 bases). This CDR3 region has 12 residues. Germline assignment: CDR1 SGHTS and CDR2 YDEGEE. V lost 8 bases to trimming and J lost 4 bases, with 12 bases between them. Full variable domain (missing parts from reference TRBV5-8 and TRBJ1-2): EAGVTQSPTHLIKTRGQQATLRCSPISGHTSVYWYQQALGLGLQFLLWYDEGEERNRGNFPPRFSGRQFPNYSSELNVNALELEDSALYLCASTPRGYGYTFGSGTRLTVV.